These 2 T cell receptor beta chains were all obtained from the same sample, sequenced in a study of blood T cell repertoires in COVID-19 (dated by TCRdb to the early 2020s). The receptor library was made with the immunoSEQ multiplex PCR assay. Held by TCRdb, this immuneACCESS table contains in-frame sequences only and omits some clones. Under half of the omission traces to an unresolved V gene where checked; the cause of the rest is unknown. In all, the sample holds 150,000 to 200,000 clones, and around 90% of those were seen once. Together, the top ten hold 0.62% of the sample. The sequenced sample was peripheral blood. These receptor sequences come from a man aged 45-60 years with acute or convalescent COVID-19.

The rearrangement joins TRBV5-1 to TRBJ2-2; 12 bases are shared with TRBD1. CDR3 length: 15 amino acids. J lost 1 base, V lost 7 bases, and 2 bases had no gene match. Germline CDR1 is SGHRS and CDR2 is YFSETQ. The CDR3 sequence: CASGTGGKNTGELFF. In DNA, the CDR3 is TGCGCCAGCGGGACAGGGGGCAAGAACACCGGGGAGCTGTTTTTT.

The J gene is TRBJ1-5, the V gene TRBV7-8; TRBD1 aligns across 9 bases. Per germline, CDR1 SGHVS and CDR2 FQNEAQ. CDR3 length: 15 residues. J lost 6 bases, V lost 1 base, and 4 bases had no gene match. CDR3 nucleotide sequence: TGTGCCAGCAGCTTAGAACAGGGGGCAACTCAGCCCCAGCATTTT. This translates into CASSLEQGATQPQHF.